This TCR beta chain was identified in a study of T cells in tumors after PD-1 blockade. Using immunoSEQ multiplex PCR, the repertoire was profiled, and TCRdb retains in-frame clones only, with some absent. The data show 15,000 to 20,000 clones, over 75% seen once. Tumor or blood genomic DNA was sequenced, with inputs of roughly 600 ng to 6,004 ng. With V trimmed by 3 bases and J by 4 bases, 5 bases remained unmatched. The CDR3 totals 15 residues. Per the germline V gene, CDR1 is SEHNR and CDR2 is FQNEAQ (reference sequence). This clone was recorded once. This sample comprised PBMCs, obtained after anti-PD-1 therapy. V gene TRBV7-9 combines with J gene TRBJ1-5, with 8 bases fitting TRBD1. The sequence came from a human donor with advanced basal cell or squamous cell carcinoma (not recorded which). The CDR3 loop is CASSFATGGNQPQHF. CDR3 in DNA: TGTGCCAGCAGCTTCGCTACAGGGGGGAATCAGCCCCAGCATTTT. Filled out from reference TRBV7-9 and TRBJ1-5, the complete variable domain reads DTGVSQNPRHKITKRGQNVTFRCDPISEHNRLYWYRQTLGQGPEFLTYFQNEAQLEKSRLLSDRFSAERPKGSFSTLEIQRTEQGDSAMYLCASSFATGGNQPQHFGDGTRLSIL.